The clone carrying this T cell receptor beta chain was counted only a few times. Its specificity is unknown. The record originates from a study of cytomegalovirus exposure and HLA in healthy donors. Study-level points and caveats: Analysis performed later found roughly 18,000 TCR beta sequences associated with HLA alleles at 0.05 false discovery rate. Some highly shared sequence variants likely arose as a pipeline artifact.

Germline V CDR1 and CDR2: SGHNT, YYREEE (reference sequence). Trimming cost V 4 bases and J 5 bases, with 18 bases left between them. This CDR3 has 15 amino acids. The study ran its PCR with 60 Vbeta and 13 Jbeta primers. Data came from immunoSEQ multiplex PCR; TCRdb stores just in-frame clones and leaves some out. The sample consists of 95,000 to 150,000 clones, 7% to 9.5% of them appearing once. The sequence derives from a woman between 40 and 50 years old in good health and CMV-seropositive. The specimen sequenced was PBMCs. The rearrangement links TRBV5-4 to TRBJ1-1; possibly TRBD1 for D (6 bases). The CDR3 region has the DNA TGTGCCAGCAGCGCTCCGATACAGGGACGAACTGAAGCTTTCTTT. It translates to CASSAPIQGRTEAFF.